What follows is one TCR beta chain and its context. Germline V CDR1 and CDR2: LNHDA, SQIVND (reference sequence). This CDR3 has 15 residues. Trimming removed 4 bases from V and 0 bases from J, with 13 bases in between. This specimen comes from a study of blood T cell repertoires in COVID-19. Sequenced by immunoSEQ multiplex PCR; TCRdb stores in-frame clones only, minus some. There are 200,000 to 250,000 clones in the sample; 75% to 90% occur only once, and roughly 3% lies in the top ten. The rearrangement joins TRBV19 to TRBJ2-7; D gene unclear. The specimen sequenced was peripheral blood. The clonotype was recovered from a woman in her thirties who had recovered from COVID-19. CDR3 in DNA: TGTGCCAGTAGTAAGGAGCCTGCCTCCTCCTACGAGCAGTACTTC. This sequence encodes CASSKEPASSYEQYF.